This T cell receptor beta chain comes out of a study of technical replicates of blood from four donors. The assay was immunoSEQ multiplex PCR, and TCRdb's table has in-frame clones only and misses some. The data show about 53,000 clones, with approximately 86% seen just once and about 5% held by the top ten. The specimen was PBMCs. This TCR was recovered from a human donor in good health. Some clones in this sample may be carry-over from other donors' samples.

The CDR3 protein is CASSYGLQGSYEQYF. The CDR3 DNA reads as TGTGCCAGCAGTTACGGGCTACAGGGTTCCTACGAGCAGTACTTC. The chain joins TRBV6-5 to TRBJ2-7; maybe TRBD1 (6 bases). The V gene's germline CDR1 is MNHEY and CDR2 SVGAGI. The CDR3 contains 15 residues. Trimming cost V 2 bases and J 1 base, with 12 bases left between them.